These T cell receptor beta chains were read from a single sample in a study of CD8+ T cells in alopecia areata. Data came from immunoSEQ multiplex PCR; TCRdb stores just in-frame clones and leaves some out. The sample holds some 19,000 clones; 50% to 75% are singletons and the top ten take roughly 8%. Sequenced here: skin, sampled at week 4, from a patient treated with tofacitinib. The receptors here all came from a human donor with alopecia areata. Each CDR3 is given with its conserved first and last residue. D genes are given only for firm matches. Expanded clones get a size class; other rows say once, few or many, or leave the size out.

cdr3_length: 18
j_call: TRBJ2-6
d_call: .
clone_size: .
v_call: TRBV5-6
cdr3_nt: TGTGCCAGCAGCTTGGAAGGGGAGGGGGACCACTGGGCCAACGTCCTGACTTTC
cdr3_aa: CASSLEGEGDHWANVLTF

cdr3_length: 15
j_call: TRBJ2-7
d_call: .
clone_size: .
v_call: TRBV7-8
cdr3_nt: TGTGCCAGCAGCTTGGAGCGGCAGGGCGCCTACGAGCAGTACTTC
cdr3_aa: CASSLERQGAYEQYF

cdr3_length: 12
j_call: TRBJ2-7
d_call: TRBD1
clone_size: few
v_call: TRBV28
cdr3_nt: TGTGCCAGTGGACAGGGAAGAGGGGAGCAGTACTTC
cdr3_aa: CASGQGRGEQYF

cdr3_length: 13
j_call: TRBJ1-2
d_call: .
clone_size: large
v_call: TRBV7-8
cdr3_nt: TGTGCCAGCAGCTTAGGTCAGGACTATGGCTACACCTTC
cdr3_aa: CASSLGQDYGYTF

cdr3_length: 14
j_call: TRBJ1-2
d_call: .
clone_size: .
v_call: TRBV9
cdr3_nt: TGTGCCAGCAGCGTAACAGGGAGAAACTATGGCTACACCTTC
cdr3_aa: CASSVTGRNYGYTF

cdr3_length: 13
j_call: TRBJ2-7
d_call: TRBD1
clone_size: few
v_call: TRBV18
cdr3_nt: TGTGCCAGCTCACTTTCCACAGGGGGCGAGCAGTACTTC
cdr3_aa: CASSLSTGGEQYF

cdr3_length: 14
j_call: TRBJ1-4
d_call: .
clone_size: .
v_call: TRBV6-9
cdr3_nt: TGTGCCAGCAGTTACTCCGTAGGGGATGAAAAACTGTTTTTT
cdr3_aa: CASSYSVGDEKLFF

cdr3_length: 13
j_call: TRBJ1-1
d_call: .
clone_size: .
v_call: TRBV6-4
cdr3_nt: TGTGCCAGCAGTGACCACCAAGGGACTGAAGCTTTCTTT
cdr3_aa: CASSDHQGTEAFF

cdr3_length: 13
j_call: TRBJ2-3
d_call: .
clone_size: few
v_call: TRBV7-3
cdr3_nt: TGTGCCAGCAGCGGGGACCCCACAGATACGCAGTATTTT
cdr3_aa: CASSGDPTDTQYF

cdr3_length: 15
j_call: TRBJ1-1
d_call: .
clone_size: .
v_call: TRBV7-4
cdr3_nt: TGTGCCAGCAGCTTTTGTGGGGGATGCCGCACTGAAGCTTTCTTT
cdr3_aa: CASSFCGGCRTEAFF

cdr3_length: 17
j_call: TRBJ2-7
d_call: TRBD1
clone_size: .
v_call: TRBV7-2
cdr3_nt: TGTGCCAGCAGCTTACCCCCGGGACAGGCCCTCTCCTACGAGCAGTACTTC
cdr3_aa: CASSLPPGQALSYEQYF

cdr3_length: 15
j_call: TRBJ2-3
d_call: .
clone_size: .
v_call: TRBV7-9
cdr3_nt: TGTGCCAGCAGCTTAGAAGGTGGATACACAGATACGCAGTATTTT
cdr3_aa: CASSLEGGYTDTQYF

cdr3_length: 14
j_call: TRBJ1-2
d_call: .
clone_size: few
v_call: TRBV7-2
cdr3_nt: TGTGCCAGCAGCTTTTCTGGGCACCCAAATGACTACACCTTC
cdr3_aa: CASSFSGHPNDYTF

cdr3_length: 15
j_call: TRBJ2-1
d_call: .
clone_size: .
v_call: TRBV7-2
cdr3_nt: TGTGCCAGCAGTTTTACCGGGACTGACTACAATGAGCAGTTCTTC
cdr3_aa: CASSFTGTDYNEQFF

cdr3_length: 12
j_call: TRBJ2-3
d_call: .
clone_size: .
v_call: TRBV7-8
cdr3_nt: TGTGCCAGCAGCTTGGCATGGGATACGCAGTATTTT
cdr3_aa: CASSLAWDTQYF

cdr3_length: 14
j_call: TRBJ1-2
d_call: TRBD1
clone_size: .
v_call: TRBV5-6
cdr3_nt: TGTGCCAGCAGCTTGGGCCAGGGGGCGGAGGGCTACACCTTC
cdr3_aa: CASSLGQGAEGYTF

cdr3_length: 11
j_call: TRBJ1-1
d_call: .
clone_size: once
v_call: TRBV19
cdr3_nt: TGTGCCAGTAGCCAACAGGCTGAAGCTTTCTTT
cdr3_aa: CASSQQAEAFF

cdr3_length: 17
j_call: TRBJ2-1
d_call: TRBD2
clone_size: .
v_call: TRBV7-2
cdr3_nt: TGTGCCAGCAGCTTAGCGCGCCCAGCGGGGGGGCCGGGTGAGCAGTTCTTC
cdr3_aa: CASSLARPAGGPGEQFF

cdr3_length: 17
j_call: TRBJ2-6
d_call: .
clone_size: .
v_call: TRBV8-2
cdr3_nt: TGTGGCACAGCGCGGAAGATAACACAAAGTCGGGCCAACGTCCTGACTTTC
cdr3_aa: CGTARKITQSRANVLTF

cdr3_length: 17
j_call: TRBJ2-7
d_call: TRBD1
clone_size: .
v_call: TRBV6-1
cdr3_nt: TGTGCCAGCAGTGAACTTTTGGGACAGAGCACAGCCTACGAGCAGTACTTC
cdr3_aa: CASSELLGQSTAYEQYF

cdr3_length: 16
j_call: TRBJ1-6
d_call: TRBD1
clone_size: .
v_call: TRBV6-6
cdr3_nt: TGTGCCAGCGCCGACAGGGAGAGCTCCTATAATTCACCCCTCCACTTT
cdr3_aa: CASADRESSYNSPLHF

cdr3_length: 16
j_call: TRBJ1-6
d_call: TRBD1
clone_size: .
v_call: TRBV7-9
cdr3_nt: TGTGCCAGCAGCTTAGCAGGGACAGGGGTCAATTCACCCCTCCACTTT
cdr3_aa: CASSLAGTGVNSPLHF

cdr3_length: 14
j_call: TRBJ1-4
d_call: .
clone_size: .
v_call: TRBV7-2
cdr3_nt: TGTGCCAGCAGCCCAAGGACGTCAGGGGAAAAACTGTTTTTT
cdr3_aa: CASSPRTSGEKLFF

cdr3_length: 14
j_call: TRBJ2-7
d_call: .
clone_size: .
v_call: TRBV5-1
cdr3_nt: TGCGCCAGCAGACAACAGATATCGTTGTCCGAGCAGTACTTC
cdr3_aa: CASRQQISLSEQYF

cdr3_length: 18
j_call: TRBJ2-7
d_call: .
clone_size: .
v_call: TRBV4-2
cdr3_nt: TGTGCCAGCAGCCTCTCCTCAAGAGGGGGGTCGAACCCCTACGAGCAGTACTTC
cdr3_aa: CASSLSSRGGSNPYEQYF

cdr3_length: 18
j_call: TRBJ2-4
d_call: .
clone_size: few
v_call: TRBV4-3
cdr3_nt: TGCGCCAGCAGCCAAGAGATGACCGGACGGCCGGTTGGAAACATTCAGTACTTC
cdr3_aa: CASSQEMTGRPVGNIQYF

cdr3_length: 12
j_call: TRBJ2-2
d_call: .
clone_size: large
v_call: TRBV5-4
cdr3_nt: TGTGCCAGCAGCTTAAGCGGCGGGGAGCTGTTTTTT
cdr3_aa: CASSLSGGELFF

cdr3_length: 18
j_call: TRBJ1-3
d_call: .
clone_size: few
v_call: TRBV4-2
cdr3_nt: TGTGCCAGCAGCCTGGGGGGGTCAGGGCCTTCCTCTGGAAACACCATATATTTT
cdr3_aa: CASSLGGSGPSSGNTIYF

cdr3_length: 14
j_call: TRBJ1-1
d_call: TRBD1
clone_size: .
v_call: TRBV19
cdr3_nt: TGTGCCAGTATGGGGACAGGGAGATGGACTGAAGCTTTCTTT
cdr3_aa: CASMGTGRWTEAFF

cdr3_length: 14
j_call: TRBJ2-1
d_call: .
clone_size: once
v_call: TRBV28
cdr3_nt: TGTGCCAGCAAAACAAGGAGCTCCTACAATGAGCAGTTCTTC
cdr3_aa: CASKTRSSYNEQFF